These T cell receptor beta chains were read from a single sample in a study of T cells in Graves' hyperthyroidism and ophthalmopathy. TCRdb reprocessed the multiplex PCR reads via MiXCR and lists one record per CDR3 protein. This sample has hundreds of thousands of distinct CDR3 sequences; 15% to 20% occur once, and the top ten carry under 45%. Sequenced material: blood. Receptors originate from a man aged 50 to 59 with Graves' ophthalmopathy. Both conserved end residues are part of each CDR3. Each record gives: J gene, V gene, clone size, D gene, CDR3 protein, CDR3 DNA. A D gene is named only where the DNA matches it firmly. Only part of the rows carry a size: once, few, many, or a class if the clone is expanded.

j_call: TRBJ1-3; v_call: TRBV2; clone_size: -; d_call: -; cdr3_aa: CASSFSSGNTIYF; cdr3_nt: TGTGCCAGCAGTTTCAGCTCTGGAAACACCATATATTTT
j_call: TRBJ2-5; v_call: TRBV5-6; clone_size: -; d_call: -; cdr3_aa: CASGKQGITQETQYF; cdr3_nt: TGTGCCAGCGGGAAACAGGGTATAACACAAGAGACCCAGTACTTC
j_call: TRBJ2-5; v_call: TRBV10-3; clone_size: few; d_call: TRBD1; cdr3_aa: CAISDPNRGRETQYF; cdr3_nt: TGTGCCATCAGTGACCCAAACAGGGGGCGAGAGACCCAGTACTTC
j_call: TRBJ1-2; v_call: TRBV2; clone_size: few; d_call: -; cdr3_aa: CASSEVRGGNGYTF; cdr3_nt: TGTGCCAGCAGTGAAGTTCGTGGGGGTAATGGCTACACCTTC
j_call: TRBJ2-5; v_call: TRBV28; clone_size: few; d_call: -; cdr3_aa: CASEDGQRDRRTQYF; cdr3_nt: TGTGCCAGCGAGGATGGACAGCGGGATAGAAGAACCCAGTACTTC
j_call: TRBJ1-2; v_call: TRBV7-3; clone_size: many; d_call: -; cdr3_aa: CASSPSPDRGYTF; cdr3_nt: TGTGCCAGCAGTCCGAGCCCCGACAGGGGCTACACCTTC
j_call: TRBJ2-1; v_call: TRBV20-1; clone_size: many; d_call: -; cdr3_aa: CSAEPPTRARLNEQFF; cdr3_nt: TGCAGTGCCGAGCCACCTACTCGGGCTAGACTCAATGAGCAGTTCTTC
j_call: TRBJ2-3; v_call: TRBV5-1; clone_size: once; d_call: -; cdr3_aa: CVSSLDSTSTDTQYF; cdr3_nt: TGCGTCAGCAGCTTGGATAGCACCAGCACAGATACGCAGTATTTT
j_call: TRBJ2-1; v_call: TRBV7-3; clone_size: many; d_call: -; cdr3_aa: CASSLSSLRGNEQFF; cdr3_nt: TGTGCCAGCAGCTTATCATCCCTCCGAGGGAATGAGCAGTTCTTC
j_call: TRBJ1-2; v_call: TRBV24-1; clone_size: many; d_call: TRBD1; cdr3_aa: CATSGQGDNYGYTF; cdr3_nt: TGTGCCACCAGTGGACAGGGAGATAACTATGGCTACACCTTC
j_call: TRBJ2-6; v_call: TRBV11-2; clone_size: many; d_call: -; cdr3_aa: CASSFGVSGANVLTF; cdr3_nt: TGTGCCAGCAGCTTCGGGGTATCGGGGGCCAACGTCCTGACTTTC
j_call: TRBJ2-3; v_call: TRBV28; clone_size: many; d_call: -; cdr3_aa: CASSLPPRTDTQYF; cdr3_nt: TGTGCCAGCAGTTTACCCCCCCGCACAGATACGCAGTATTTT
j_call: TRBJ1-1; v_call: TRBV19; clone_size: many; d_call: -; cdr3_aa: CASSIRGQLNTEAFF; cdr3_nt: TGTGCCAGTAGTATCCGTGGACAGCTTAACACTGAAGCTTTCTTT
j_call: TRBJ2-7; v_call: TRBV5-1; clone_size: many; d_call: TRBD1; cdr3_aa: CASSVPGQGTYEQYF; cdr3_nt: TGCGCCAGCAGCGTCCCGGGACAGGGTACCTACGAGCAGTACTTC
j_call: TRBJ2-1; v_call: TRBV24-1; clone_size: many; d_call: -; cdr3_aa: CATSDPQGSYNEQFF; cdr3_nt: TGTGCCACCAGTGATCCCCAGGGGAGCTACAATGAGCAGTTCTTC
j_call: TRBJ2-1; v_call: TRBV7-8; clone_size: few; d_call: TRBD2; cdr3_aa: CASSLVGRRDEQFF; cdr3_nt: TGTGCCAGCAGCTTAGTCGGGAGGCGGGATGAGCAGTTCTTC
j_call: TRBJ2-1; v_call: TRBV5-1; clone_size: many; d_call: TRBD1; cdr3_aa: CASSPGQEYNEQFF; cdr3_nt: TGCGCCAGCAGCCCTGGACAGGAGTACAATGAGCAGTTCTTC
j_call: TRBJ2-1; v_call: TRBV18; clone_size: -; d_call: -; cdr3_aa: CASSLGNGGGINEQFF; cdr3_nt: TGTGCCAGCTCACTCGGAAACGGAGGGGGCATCAATGAGCAGTTCTTC
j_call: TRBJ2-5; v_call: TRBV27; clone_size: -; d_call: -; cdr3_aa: CASSREGGPTSNKYF; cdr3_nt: TGTGCCAGCAGTCGAGAAGGAGGGCCTACGAGCAATAAGTACTTC
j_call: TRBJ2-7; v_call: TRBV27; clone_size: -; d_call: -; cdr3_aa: CASGPSHSAAPYEQYF; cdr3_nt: TGTGCCAGCGGCCCTTCCCACAGCGCCGCTCCCTACGAGCAGTACTTC
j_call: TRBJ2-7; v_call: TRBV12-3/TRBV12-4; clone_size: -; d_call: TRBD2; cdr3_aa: CASSPRAGLAGVFSEQYF; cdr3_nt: TGTGCCAGCAGTCCGCGTGCTGGACTAGCGGGAGTTTTTTCCGAGCAGTACTTC
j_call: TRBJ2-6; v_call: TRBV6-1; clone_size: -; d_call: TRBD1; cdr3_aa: CASSPTGTAGANVLTF; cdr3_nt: TGTGCCAGCAGTCCGACAGGGACGGCTGGGGCCAACGTCCTGACTTTC
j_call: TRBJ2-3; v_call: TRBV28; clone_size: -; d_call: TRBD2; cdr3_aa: CASGSSGSTDTQYF; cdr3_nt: TGTGCCAGCGGGAGTAGCGGGAGCACAGATACGCAGTATTTT
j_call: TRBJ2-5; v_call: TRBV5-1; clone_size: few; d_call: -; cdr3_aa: CASRNGVIQETQYF; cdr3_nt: TGCGCCAGCAGGAACGGGGTGATCCAAGAGACCCAGTACTTC
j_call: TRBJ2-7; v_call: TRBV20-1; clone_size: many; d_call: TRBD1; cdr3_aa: CSANQIRDSYEQYF; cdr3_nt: TGCAGTGCTAACCAGATCCGGGACAGCTACGAGCAGTACTTC
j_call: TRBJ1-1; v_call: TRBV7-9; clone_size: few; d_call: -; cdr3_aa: CASSLTSVNTEAFF; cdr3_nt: TGTGCCAGCAGCTTGACATCGGTTAACACTGAAGCTTTCTTT
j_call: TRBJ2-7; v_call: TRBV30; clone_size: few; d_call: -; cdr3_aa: CAWRRQGGGYEQYF; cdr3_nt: TGTGCCTGGAGGAGACAGGGCGGGGGCTACGAGCAGTACTTC
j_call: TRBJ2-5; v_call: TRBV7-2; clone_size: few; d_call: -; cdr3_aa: CAIQETQYF; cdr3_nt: TGTGCCATTCAAGAGACCCAGTACTTC
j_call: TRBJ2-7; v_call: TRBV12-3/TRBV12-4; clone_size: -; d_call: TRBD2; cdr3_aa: CASGLVAGGAYEQYF; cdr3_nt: TGTGCCAGCGGTTTAGTCGCGGGGGGCGCCTACGAGCAGTACTTC
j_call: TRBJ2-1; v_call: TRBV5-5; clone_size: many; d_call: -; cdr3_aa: CASSLITDPNEQFF; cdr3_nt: TGTGCCAGCAGCTTAATAACCGATCCCAATGAGCAGTTCTTC
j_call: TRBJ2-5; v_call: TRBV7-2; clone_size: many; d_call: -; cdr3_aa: CASSPATDQYF; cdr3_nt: TGTGCCAGCAGCCCCGCAACGGACCAGTACTTC
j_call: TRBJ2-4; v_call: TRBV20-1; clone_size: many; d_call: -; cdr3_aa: CSATANHLVPKNIQYF; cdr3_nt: TGCAGTGCTACCGCGAACCACCTTGTCCCCAAAAACATTCAGTACTTC